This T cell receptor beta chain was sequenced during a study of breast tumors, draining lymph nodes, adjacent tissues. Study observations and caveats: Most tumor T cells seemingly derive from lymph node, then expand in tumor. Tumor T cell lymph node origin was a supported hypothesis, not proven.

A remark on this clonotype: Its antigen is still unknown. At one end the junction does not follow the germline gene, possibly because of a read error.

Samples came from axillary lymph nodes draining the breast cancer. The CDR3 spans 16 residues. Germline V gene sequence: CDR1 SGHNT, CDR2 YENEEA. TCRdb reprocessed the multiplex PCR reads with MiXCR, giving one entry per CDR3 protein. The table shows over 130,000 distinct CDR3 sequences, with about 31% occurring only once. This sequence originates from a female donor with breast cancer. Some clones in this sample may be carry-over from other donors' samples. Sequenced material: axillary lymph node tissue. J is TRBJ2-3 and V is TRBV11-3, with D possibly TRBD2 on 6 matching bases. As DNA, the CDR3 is TGTGCCAGCAGCTTACACGGGGAGGACGACACAGGTACGCAGTATTTT. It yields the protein CASSLHGEDDTGTQYF.